The present entry profiles one TCR beta chain with its context. Its antigen remains unknown. The entry originates in a study of T cell repertoires in cytomegalovirus infection. For the study at large: A matching HLA type, together with CMV infection, was signaled by public TCR beta signatures. Study-level findings and limits: CMV carriers with the relevant HLA were identified by cumulative public TCR beta family frequency. The response measured ex vivo was dominated by TCR beta clonotypes (HLA-C-restricted and CMV-specific).

TCRdb re-called the reads through MiXCR, storing one row per CDR3 protein. The table records roughly 630,000 distinct CDR3 sequences, 20% to 25% of them present only once. V lost 2 bases, J lost 6 bases, and 6 bases stayed unmatched. The CDR3 runs to 15 residues. The germline gives CDR1 SNHLY, CDR2 FYNNEI. The rearrangement links TRBV2 to TRBJ2-5; 10 positions match TRBD2. The clonotype comes from a human donor in good health (CMV status not recorded). Some clones in this sample may be carry-over from other donors' samples. What was sequenced was CD8+ T cells from PBMCs. The CDR3 loop is CASSEKRGGLQTQYF. DNA for the CDR3: TGTGCCAGCAGTGAAAAGCGGGGGGGCCTTCAGACCCAGTACTTC.